This T cell receptor beta chain stems from a study of tumor-infiltrating lymphocytes in primary liver carcinoma (dated by TCRdb to about 2017). Study-wide context: The five patients, three men and two women aged 30 to 69 years, had hepatocellular carcinoma (four) or combined HCC and intrahepatic cholangiocarcinoma (one). High reproducibility was observed for the technical replicate repertoires, with mean shared-clone rates about 0.89 and correlation coefficients above 0.98. TCRbeta repertoire sequencing, expression microarrays and whole-exome sequencing were combined in the study across five regions of each liver tumor, with adjacent normal tissue and blood also included. Samples yielded roughly 3.5 to 8 million productive TCRbeta reads; read depth did not differ significantly between tissue types. A total of 35 specimens from 5 patients, comprising some 25 tumor regions, 5 adjacent noncancerous liver tissues and 5 peripheral blood samples, were covered by TCRbeta repertoire sequencing. The approximately 25 tumor region samples were profiled with Agilent mRNA microarrays so that TCRbeta repertoire diversity could be related to the local molecular phenotype. The five patients had tumors staged T1-T3 N0M0, with maximum diameters ranging from about 4.2 to 11 cm. Broader findings and caveats from the paper: Only 4 to 6 patients were included in the study, and the authors note that the findings should be validated in a larger study. Since the samples were bulk and unsorted, there was no way to compare CD4+ and CD8+ T cell repertoires. The top 250 clones made up a significantly larger repertoire fraction in tumors than in blood (p = 0.039). Only about 8-24% of top clones were present in all five regions of a tumor, suggesting spatial heterogeneity of tumor-infiltrating T cells. Repertoire overlap was found to be higher between tumor regions (mean roughly 36%) than between tumor-adjacent (roughly 17%) or tumor-blood (around 15%) pairs, consistent with antigen-driven expansion. Because only the TCR beta chain was sequenced and unpaired alpha chains were not captured, true repertoire diversity is likely underestimated.

Without any cell sorting, total RNA and DNA were extracted together from about 19-30 mg of bulk tissue using the AllPrep DNA/RNA mini kit. Between late 2015 and early 2016, about five patients in China with histopathologically diagnosed primary liver carcinoma had their tumors surgically resected. At the time of sampling, the patients had chronic HBV infection and had not received any treatment. Each tumor was sampled at five spatially separated regions: the tumor centre plus the superior, inferior, left-lateral and right-lateral poles. More than 85% viable tumor cells were found by histology in every tumor sample. Fresh tumor and adjacent tissue pieces were bisected, with one half stored in RNAlater at -80 degrees C and the other half sent for histology. CDR1 and CDR2, looked up from the germline V gene, are SGHRS and YFSETQ. V trim: 6 bases; J trim: 1 base; unmatched bases: 5. The CDR3 goes from the cysteine to the phenylalanine over 14 residues. The kept DNA is CDR3 alone, 42 bases in frame from the first base.

Starting from about 500 ng total RNA, TCRbeta-specific cDNA was produced by reverse transcription with a constant-region primer and ProtoScript II reverse transcriptase. Construction of the TCRbeta libraries relied on three nested rounds of multiplex PCR, following a slightly modified ARM-PCR procedure. Multiplex TRBV1-TRBV30 forward primers and a Cbeta reverse primer were used in the first two PCR rounds, each of which was run for roughly 9 cycles. Sample barcodes and Illumina adapters were added in a final 25-cycle PCR with Deep VentR polymerase. Amplicons of 200-500 bp were gel-purified with a QIAquick gel extraction kit before sequencing. An Illumina HiSeq 2500 was used to sequence the TCRbeta amplicons with 250-bp paired-end reads. In the original analysis: Trimmomatic v0.33 was used to quality-trim the reads, and FLASH v1.2.11 was used to merge paired reads so that full CDR3 sequences could be recovered. MiGEC v1.2.1b assigned V, D and J germline segments to the rearranged TCRbeta sequences. Clonotype statistics and Shannon-Wiener diversity indices were calculated with VDJtools v1.0.0. Except for diversity analysis, only the 250 most abundant clonotypes of each sample were used in subsequent analyses to reduce sampling bias. TCRdb redid the processing of the public reads, applying fastp at Q25 and MiXCR, and retained in-frame beta chains. Every distinct CDR3 protein forms one entry, paired with its most common genes and DNA. TCRdb's processing, not the study's, gives the V and J calls here. The sample contains more than 45,000 distinct CDR3 sequences, about 80% of them found a single time. About 25% of the sample is held by the ten biggest clonotypes.

Turning to this clonotype: Its antigen target is currently unknown. This may be a read error: a much more frequent sequence differs by one nucleotide.

This chain is built from TRBV5-1 and TRBJ2-3; TRBD2 lines up with 7 middle nucleotides. The sequenced sample consisted of liver tumor tissue from sampling region 3. The label giving this sample's cell subset or site can be read as: tumor region T3, left-lateral pole. This TCR was recovered from a man aged 35 to 55 with primary liver carcinoma and hepatitis B virus infection. The DNA sequence reads TGCGCCAGCAACCTAGCGGTGGGCACAGATACGCAGTATTTT. It codes for CASNLAVGTDTQYF. Here the CDR3 is joined to the reference TRBV5-1 and TRBJ2-3 genes, and the full variable domain is: KAGVTQTPRYLIKTRGQQVTLSCSPISGHRSVSWYQQTPGQGLQFLFEYFSETQRNKGNFPGRFSGRQFSNSRSEMNVSTLELGDSALYLCASNLAVGTDTQYFGPGTRLTVL.